A single sample is the source of the 2 T cell receptor beta chains below, sequenced in a study of cytomegalovirus exposure and HLA in healthy donors. Profiling relied on immunoSEQ multiplex PCR, and the TCRdb table lists in-frame clones only, not all of them. The sample holds around 63,000 clones, roughly 90% seen once. Sequenced sample: PBMCs. These receptors were taken from a woman aged 18-35 years in good health and CMV-seronegative.

V gene TRBV7-6 combines with J gene TRBJ1-1, with D possibly being TRBD1 (6 bases). The CDR3 loop spans 13 amino acids. CDR1 and CDR2 from the germline V gene are SGHVS and FNYEAQ. With 2 bases removed from V and 5 bases from J, the gap between germline ends came to 9 bases. The CDR3 spells CASSLNRETEAFF. The CDR3 DNA reads TGTGCCAGCAGCTTAAACAGGGAAACTGAAGCTTTCTTT.

J is TRBJ1-1 and V is TRBV5-1; 9 bases match TRBD1. The CDR3 is made up of 15 amino acids. CDR1 is SGHRS, CDR2 YFSETQ, per germline. V shed 1 base and J 2 bases; nucleotides not matched to a gene: 3. The CDR3 sequence is CASSLRTGDNTEAFF. As DNA, the CDR3 is TGCGCCAGCAGCTTGAGGACAGGGGATAACACTGAAGCTTTCTTT.